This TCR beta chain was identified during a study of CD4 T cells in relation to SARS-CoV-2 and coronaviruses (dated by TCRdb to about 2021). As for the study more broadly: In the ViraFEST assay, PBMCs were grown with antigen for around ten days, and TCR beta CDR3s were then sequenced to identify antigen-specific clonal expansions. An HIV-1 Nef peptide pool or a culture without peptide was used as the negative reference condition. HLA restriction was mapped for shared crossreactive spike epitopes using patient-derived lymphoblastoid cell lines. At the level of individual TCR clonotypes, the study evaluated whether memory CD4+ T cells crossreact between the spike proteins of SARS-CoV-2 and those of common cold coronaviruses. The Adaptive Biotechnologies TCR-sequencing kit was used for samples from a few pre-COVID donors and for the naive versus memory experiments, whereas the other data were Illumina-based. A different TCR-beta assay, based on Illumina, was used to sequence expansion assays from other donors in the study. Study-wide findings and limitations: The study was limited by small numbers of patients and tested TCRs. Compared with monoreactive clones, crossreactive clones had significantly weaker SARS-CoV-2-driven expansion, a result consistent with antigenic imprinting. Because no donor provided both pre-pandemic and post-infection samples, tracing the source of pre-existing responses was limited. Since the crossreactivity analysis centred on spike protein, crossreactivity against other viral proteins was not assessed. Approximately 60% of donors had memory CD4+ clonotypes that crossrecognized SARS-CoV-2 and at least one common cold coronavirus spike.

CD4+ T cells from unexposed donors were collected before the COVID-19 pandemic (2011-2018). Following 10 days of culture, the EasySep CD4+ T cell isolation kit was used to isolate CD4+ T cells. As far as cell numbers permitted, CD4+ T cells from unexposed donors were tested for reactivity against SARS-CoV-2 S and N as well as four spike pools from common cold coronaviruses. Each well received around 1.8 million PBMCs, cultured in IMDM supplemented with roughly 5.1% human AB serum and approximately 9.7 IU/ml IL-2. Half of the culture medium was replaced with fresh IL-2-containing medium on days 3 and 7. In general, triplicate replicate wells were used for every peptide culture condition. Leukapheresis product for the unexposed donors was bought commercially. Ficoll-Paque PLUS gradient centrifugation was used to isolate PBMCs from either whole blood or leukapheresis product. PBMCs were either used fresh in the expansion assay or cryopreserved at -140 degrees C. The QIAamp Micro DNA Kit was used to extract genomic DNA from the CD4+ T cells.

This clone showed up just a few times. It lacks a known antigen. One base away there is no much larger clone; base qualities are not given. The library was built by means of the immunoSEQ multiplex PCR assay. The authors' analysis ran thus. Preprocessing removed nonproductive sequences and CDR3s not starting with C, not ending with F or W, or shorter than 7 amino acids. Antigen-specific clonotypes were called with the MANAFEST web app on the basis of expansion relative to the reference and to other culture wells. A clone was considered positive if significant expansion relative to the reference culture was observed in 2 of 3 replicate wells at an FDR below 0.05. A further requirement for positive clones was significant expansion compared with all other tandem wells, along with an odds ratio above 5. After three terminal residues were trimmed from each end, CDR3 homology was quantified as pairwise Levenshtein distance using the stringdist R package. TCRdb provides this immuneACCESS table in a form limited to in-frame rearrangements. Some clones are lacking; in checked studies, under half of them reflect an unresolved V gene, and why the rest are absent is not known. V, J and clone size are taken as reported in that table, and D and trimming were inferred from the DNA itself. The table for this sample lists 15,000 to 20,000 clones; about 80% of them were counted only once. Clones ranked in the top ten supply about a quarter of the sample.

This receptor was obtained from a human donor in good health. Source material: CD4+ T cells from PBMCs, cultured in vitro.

The nucleotides are TGTGCCAGCAGCACAGGGGGTGGGGCCAACGTCCTGACTTTC. This sequence encodes CASSTGGGANVLTF. This receptor chain uses TRBV5-6 and TRBJ2-6, and 8 bases in between align with TRBD1. Relative to germline, V is missing 4 bases and J is missing 3 bases, with 0 bases of the junction outside any gene match. The CDR3 runs 14 amino acids, cysteine and phenylalanine included. Only CDR3 DNA is held: 42 bases, read in frame from base 1. As encoded in the germline V gene, CDR1 is SGHDT while CDR2 is YYEEEE.